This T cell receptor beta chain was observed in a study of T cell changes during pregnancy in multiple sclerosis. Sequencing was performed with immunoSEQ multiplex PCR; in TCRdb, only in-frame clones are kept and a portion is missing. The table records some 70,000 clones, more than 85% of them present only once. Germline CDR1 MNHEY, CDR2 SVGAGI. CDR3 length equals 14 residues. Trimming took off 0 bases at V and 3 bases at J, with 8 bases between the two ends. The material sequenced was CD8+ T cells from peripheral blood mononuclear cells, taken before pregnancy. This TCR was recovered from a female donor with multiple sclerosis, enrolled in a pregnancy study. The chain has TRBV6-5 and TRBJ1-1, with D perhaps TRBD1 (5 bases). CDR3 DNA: TGTGCCAGCAGTTACTCCTTAGGGGACACTGAAGCTTTCTTT. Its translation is CASSYSLGDTEAFF.